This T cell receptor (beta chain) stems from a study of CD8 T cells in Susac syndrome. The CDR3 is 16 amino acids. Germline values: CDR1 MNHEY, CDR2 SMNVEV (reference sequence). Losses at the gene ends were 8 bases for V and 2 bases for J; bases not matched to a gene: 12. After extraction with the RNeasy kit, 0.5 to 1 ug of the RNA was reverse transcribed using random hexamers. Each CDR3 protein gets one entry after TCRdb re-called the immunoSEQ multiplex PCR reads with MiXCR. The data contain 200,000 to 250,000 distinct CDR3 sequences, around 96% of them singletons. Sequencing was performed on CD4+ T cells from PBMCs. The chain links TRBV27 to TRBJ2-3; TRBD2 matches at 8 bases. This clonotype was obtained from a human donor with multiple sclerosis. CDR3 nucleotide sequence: TGTGCCAGCTCTCAGCTAGCGGGCGTTCACACAGATACGCAGTATTTT. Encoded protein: CASSQLAGVHTDTQYF.